The 9 T cell receptor beta chains given below trace back to one sample, sequenced in a study of CD8 T cells in ankylosing spondylitis. TCRdb used MiXCR to reprocess the 5' RACE reads, holding one entry per CDR3 protein. This sample yields tens of thousands of distinct CDR3 sequences, of which 25% to 35% are seen a single time; less than 60% belongs to the top ten. Sequenced sample: blood, either unsorted or a sorted T cell fraction (not recorded which). Receptors were obtained from a male donor with ankylosing spondylitis or in good health (not recorded which).

The chain links TRBV24-1 to TRBJ1-4, with 8 positions matching TRBD1. Trimming took 3 bases from V and 8 from J; bases not matched to a gene: 7. Germline assignment: CDR1 KGHDR and CDR2 SFDVKD. The CDR3 has 15 amino acids. DNA for the CDR3: TGTGCCACCAGTGATGAGACAGGGGAGGGCGAAAAACTGTTTTTT. Its translation is CATSDETGEGEKLFF.

As to this clonotype: The junction departs from the called germline gene at one end, perhaps through a read error. The rearrangement joins TRBV3-1 to TRBJ2-1, with D perhaps matching TRBD1 or TRBD2 (5 bases each). Germline assignment: CDR1 LGHDT and CDR2 YNNKEL (reference sequence). The CDR3 has 12 amino acids. In nucleotides, the CDR3 is TGTGCCAGCAGTCTCGAGGGGACCCAGCCCTACTTC. Translating gives CASSLEGTQPYF.

There are a few counts of this clonotype. J is TRBJ2-7 and V is TRBV7-2; TRBD2 agrees at 9 bases. Germline V gene data show CDR1 as SGHTA and CDR2 as FQGNSA. This CDR3 comprises 15 residues. The V gene end was trimmed by 1 base and the J gene end by 4 bases; junction bases not matched to a gene: 5. Written as DNA, the CDR3 is TGTGCCAGCAGCTTAGTTAGCGGGGGTAAATACGAGCAGTACTTC. This gives the protein CASSLVSGGKYEQYF.

This clonotype was seen only a few times. Written as DNA, the CDR3 is TGTGCCAGCAGTTTCTCAACCGGCCCTACCTACGAGCAGTACTTC. Its protein product is CASSFSTGPTYEQYF. V is TRBV27 and J is TRBJ2-7; no clear D gene. Germline V gene data show CDR1 as MNHEY and CDR2 as SMNVEV (reference sequence). Between the trimmed V and J ends, which lost 3 bases and 2 bases, there was a span of 14 bases. The CDR3 consists of 15 residues.

The V and J genes are TRBV5-6 and TRBJ2-4, with a weak D call TRBD1 (6 bases). The CDR3 is 13 amino acids. Germline CDR1 and CDR2: SGHDT and YYEEEE. V dropped 0 bases and J dropped 7 bases, with 8 bases sitting between them. Written as DNA, the CDR3 is TGTGCCAGCAGCTTGGTCGACAGGAACATTCAGTACTTC. It translates to CASSLVDRNIQYF.

The V gene is TRBV10-3, the J gene TRBJ2-5; possible D gene TRBD1, 5 bases. The CDR3 is made up of 13 amino acids. V was clipped by 8 bases and J by 9 bases, with 19 bases between them. The germline V gene encodes CDR1 ENHRY and CDR2 SYGVKD. The CDR3 sequence is CAIQFGDRQPQYF. Written as DNA, the CDR3 is TGTGCCATCCAGTTTGGAGATAGACAGCCCCAGTACTTC.

The chain links TRBV12-3 or TRBV12-4 to TRBJ2-2, with D perhaps matching TRBD2 (6 bases). Trimming cost V 5 bases and J 3 bases, with 10 bases left between them. The CDR3 sequence is 14 residues long. CDR3 DNA: TGTGCCAGCAGTCCGGGACTTTACACCGGGGAGCTGTTTTTT. It codes for CASSPGLYTGELFF.

This clonotype was seen only a few times. The rearrangement uses TRBV27 and TRBJ2-3; 10 nucleotides line up with TRBD1. Unmatched junction bases numbered 7, after V lost 5 bases and J lost 5 bases. The CDR3 loop spans 15 amino acids. From germline, CDR1 is MNHEY and CDR2 SMNVEV (reference sequence). In DNA, the CDR3 is TGTGCCAGCAGTACCCGACAGGGGGCGAGAGATACGCAGTATTTT. Amino acids: CASSTRQGARDTQYF.

Many counts were recorded for this clonotype. CDR3 DNA sequence: TGCAGTGCCTCAATGCCGGGCTACACCTTC. Its protein product is CSASMPGYTF. This chain connects TRBV20-1 to TRBJ1-2; D remains unclear. V lost 6 bases, J lost 8 bases, and 10 bases lay in between. This CDR3 comprises 10 residues. Germline CDR1 is DFQATT and CDR2 is SNEGSKA (reference sequence).